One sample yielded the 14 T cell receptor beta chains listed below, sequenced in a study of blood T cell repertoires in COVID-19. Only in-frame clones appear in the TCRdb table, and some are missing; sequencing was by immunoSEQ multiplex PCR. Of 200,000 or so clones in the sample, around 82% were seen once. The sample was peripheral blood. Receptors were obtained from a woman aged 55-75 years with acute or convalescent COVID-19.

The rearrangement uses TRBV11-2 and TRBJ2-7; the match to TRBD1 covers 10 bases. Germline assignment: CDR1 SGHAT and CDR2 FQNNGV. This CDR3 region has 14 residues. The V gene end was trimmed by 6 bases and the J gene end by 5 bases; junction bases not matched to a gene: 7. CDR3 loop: CASSWDRGGNEQYF. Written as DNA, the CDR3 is TGTGCCAGCAGTTGGGACAGGGGAGGGAACGAGCAGTACTTC.

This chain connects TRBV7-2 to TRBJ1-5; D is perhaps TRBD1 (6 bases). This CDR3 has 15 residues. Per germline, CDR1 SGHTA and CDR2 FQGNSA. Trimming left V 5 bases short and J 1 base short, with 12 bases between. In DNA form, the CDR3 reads TGTGCCAGCAGCCGTACAGGGAACAGCAATCAGCCCCAGCATTTT. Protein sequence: CASSRTGNSNQPQHF.

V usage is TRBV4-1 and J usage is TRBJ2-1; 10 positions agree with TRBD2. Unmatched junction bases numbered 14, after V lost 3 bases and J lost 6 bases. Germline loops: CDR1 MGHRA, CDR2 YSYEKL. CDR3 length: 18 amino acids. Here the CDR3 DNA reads TGCGCCAGCAGCCAGAAGATTGGCCCACGGACTAGCGGCAATGAGCAGTTCTTC. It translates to CASSQKIGPRTSGNEQFF.

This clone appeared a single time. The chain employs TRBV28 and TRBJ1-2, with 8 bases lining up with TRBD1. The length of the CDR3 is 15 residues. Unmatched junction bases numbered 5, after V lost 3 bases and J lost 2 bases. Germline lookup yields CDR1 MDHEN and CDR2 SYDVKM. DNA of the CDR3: TGTGCCAGCAGTTTTCCCCAGGGGGCCAACTATGGCTACACCTTC. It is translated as CASSFPQGANYGYTF.

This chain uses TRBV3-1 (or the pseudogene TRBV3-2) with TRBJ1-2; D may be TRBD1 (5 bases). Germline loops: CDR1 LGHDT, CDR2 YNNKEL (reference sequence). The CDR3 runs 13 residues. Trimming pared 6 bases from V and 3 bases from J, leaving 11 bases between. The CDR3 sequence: CASSQTGDYGYTF. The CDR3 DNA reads TGTGCCAGCAGTCAAACAGGAGACTATGGCTACACCTTC.

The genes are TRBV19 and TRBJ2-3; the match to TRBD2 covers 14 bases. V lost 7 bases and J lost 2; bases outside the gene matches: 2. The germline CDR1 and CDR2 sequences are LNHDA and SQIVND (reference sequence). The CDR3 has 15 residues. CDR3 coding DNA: TGTGCCAGTACGACTAGCGGGGGGGTCACAGATACGCAGTATTTT. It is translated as CASTTSGGVTDTQYF. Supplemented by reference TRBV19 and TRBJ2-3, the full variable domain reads DGGITQSPKYLFRKEGQNVTLSCEQNLNHDAMYWYRQDPGQGLRLIYYSQIVNDFQKGDIAEGYSVSREKKESFPLTVTSAQKNPTAFYLCASTTSGGVTDTQYFGPGTRLTVL.

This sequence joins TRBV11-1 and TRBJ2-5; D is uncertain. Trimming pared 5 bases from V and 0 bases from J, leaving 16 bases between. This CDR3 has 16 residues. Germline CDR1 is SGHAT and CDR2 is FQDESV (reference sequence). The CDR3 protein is CASSAHLVENQETQYF. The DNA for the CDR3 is TGTGCCAGCAGCGCCCACCTAGTGGAGAACCAAGAGACCCAGTACTTC.

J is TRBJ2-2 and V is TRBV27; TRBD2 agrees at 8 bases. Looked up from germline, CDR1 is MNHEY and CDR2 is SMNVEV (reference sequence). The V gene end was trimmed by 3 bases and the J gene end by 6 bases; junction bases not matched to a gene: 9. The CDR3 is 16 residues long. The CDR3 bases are TGTGCCAGCAGTTTCTCACCGGGACTAGGGGCCGGGGAGCTGTTTTTT. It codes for CASSFSPGLGAGELFF.

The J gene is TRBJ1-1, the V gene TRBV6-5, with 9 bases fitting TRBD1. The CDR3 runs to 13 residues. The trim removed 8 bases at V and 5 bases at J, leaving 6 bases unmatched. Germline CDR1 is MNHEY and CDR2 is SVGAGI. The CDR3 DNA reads TGTGCCAGCGGCACGACAGGGGGGACTGAAGCTTTCTTT. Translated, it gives CASGTTGGTEAFF.

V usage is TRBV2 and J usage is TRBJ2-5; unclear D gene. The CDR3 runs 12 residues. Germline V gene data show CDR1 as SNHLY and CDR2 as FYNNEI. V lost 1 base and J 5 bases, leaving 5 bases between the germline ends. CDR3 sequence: CASSEGAETQYF. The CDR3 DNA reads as TGTGCCAGCAGTGAAGGGGCGGAGACCCAGTACTTC.

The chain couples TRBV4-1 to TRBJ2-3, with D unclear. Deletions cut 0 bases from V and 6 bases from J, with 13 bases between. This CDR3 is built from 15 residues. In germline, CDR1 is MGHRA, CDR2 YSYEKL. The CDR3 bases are TGCGCCAGCAGCCAAGATGGCCATAAAGATGATACGCAGTATTTT. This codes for CASSQDGHKDDTQYF.

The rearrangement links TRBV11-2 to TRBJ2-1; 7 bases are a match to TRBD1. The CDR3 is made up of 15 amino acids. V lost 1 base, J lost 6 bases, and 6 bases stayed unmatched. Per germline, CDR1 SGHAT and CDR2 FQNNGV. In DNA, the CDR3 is TGTGCCAGCAGCTTAGTAACAGGGGTGCGCAATGAGCAGTTCTTC. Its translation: CASSLVTGVRNEQFF.

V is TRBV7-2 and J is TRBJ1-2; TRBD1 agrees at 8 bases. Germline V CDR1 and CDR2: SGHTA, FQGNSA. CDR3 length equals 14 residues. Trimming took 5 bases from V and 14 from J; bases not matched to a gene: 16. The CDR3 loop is CASSDWTGTPFFTF. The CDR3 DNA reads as TGTGCCAGCAGCGACTGGACAGGGACGCCTTTTTTTACCTTC. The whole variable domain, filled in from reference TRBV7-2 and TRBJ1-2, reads GAGVSQSPSNKVTEKGKDVELRCDPISGHTALYWYRQSLGQGLEFLIYFQGNSAPDKSGLPSDRFSAERTGGSVSTLTIQRTQQEDSAVYLCASSDWTGTPFFTFGSGTRLTVV.

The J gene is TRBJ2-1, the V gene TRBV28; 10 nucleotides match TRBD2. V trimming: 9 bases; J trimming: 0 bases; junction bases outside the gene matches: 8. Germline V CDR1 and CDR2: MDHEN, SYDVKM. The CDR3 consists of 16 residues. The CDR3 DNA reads TGTGCCAGTGAGCGGGGGGGATCCAACTCCTACAATGAGCAGTTCTTC. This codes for CASERGGSNSYNEQFF.